One sample yielded the 3 T cell receptor beta chains listed below, sequenced in a study of T cells after yellow fever vaccination. TCRdb re-called the 5' RACE reads through MiXCR, storing one row per CDR3 protein. The sample yields some 340,000 distinct CDR3 sequences, around 10% seen once. Material: CD4+ T cells sorted from PBMCs, obtained 45 days after the yellow fever booster vaccination. The receptors were gathered from a man between 18 and 29 years old who received the YFV17D yellow fever vaccine.

The J gene is TRBJ2-2, the V gene TRBV20-1; D uncertain. The germline V and J ends were trimmed by 1 base and 6 bases, with 6 bases remaining between them. The CDR3 sequence is 12 residues long. Germline V gives CDR1 DFQATT, CDR2 SNEGSKA (reference sequence). CDR3 amino acids: CSARVLAGELFF. As DNA, the CDR3 is TGCAGTGCTAGAGTCCTAGCCGGGGAGCTGTTTTTT.

V is TRBV5-1 and J is TRBJ2-5; TRBD2 matches 10 bases. Germline values: CDR1 SGHRS, CDR2 YFSETQ. This CDR3 is built from 15 residues. V lost 4 bases and J lost 5; bases outside the gene matches: 8. The CDR3 is CASSLSSGGDETQYF. The DNA of the CDR3 is TGCGCCAGCAGCCTATCTAGCGGGGGCGATGAGACCCAGTACTTC.

The chain couples TRBV6-1 to TRBJ2-7; D perhaps matches TRBD1 (5 bases). Germline V gene lookup returns CDR1 MNHNS and CDR2 SASEGT. Trimming left V 2 bases short and J 4 bases short, with 15 bases between. This CDR3 region has 15 residues. CDR3 protein: CASSERGARQYEQYF. The CDR3 region has the DNA TGTGCCAGCAGTGAAAGGGGCGCCAGACAATACGAGCAGTACTTC.